Following are 12 T cell receptor beta chains from one sample sequenced in a study of cytomegalovirus exposure and HLA in healthy donors. The PCR contained 60 Vbeta and 13 Jbeta primers. Clones were read by immunoSEQ multiplex PCR, and TCRdb kept only the in-frame ones, dropping some. The repertoire holds 150,000 to 200,000 clones, 60% to 80% seen once, with about 7.6% in the top ten. Sequencing used PBMCs. These TCRs come from a middle-aged woman in good health and CMV-seropositive.

The chain combines TRBV28 with TRBJ1-6; D call uncertain. The CDR3 length is 14 residues. CDR1 and CDR2 (germline): MDHEN, SYDVKM. With 1 base removed from V and 8 bases from J, the gap between germline ends came to 9 bases. In DNA form, the CDR3 reads TGTGCCAGCAGTTTATCTCCTACGCATTCACCCCTCCACTTT. Its translation is CASSLSPTHSPLHF.

The gene calls are TRBV18 and TRBJ2-5; 13 bases map to TRBD2. V shed 3 bases, J shed 4 bases, and the junction held 5 bases outside the gene matches. CDR3 length equals 16 residues. Germline V gene data show CDR1 as KGHSH and CDR2 as LQKENI. The CDR3 nucleotides are TGTGCCAGCTCACCCGTAGGACTAGCGGGAGCAGAGACCCAGTACTTC. It codes for CASSPVGLAGAETQYF.

This sequence joins TRBV7-9 and TRBJ1-1; the D is unclear. The CDR3 is 10 residues long. The V and J ends lost 1 base and 12 bases respectively, with 6 bases between them. Germline V gene sequence: CDR1 SEHNR, CDR2 FQNEAQ (reference sequence). CDR3: CASSLGGTFF. CDR3 nucleotide sequence: TGTGCCAGCAGCTTAGGAGGAACTTTCTTT. Full variable domain (missing parts from reference TRBV7-9 and TRBJ1-1): DTGVSQNPRHKITKRGQNVTFRCDPISEHNRLYWYRQTLGQGPEFLTYFQNEAQLEKSRLLSDRFSAERPKGSFSTLEIQRTEQGDSAMYLCASSLGGTFFGQGTRLTVV.

This clone has just one count. The chain uses TRBV2 and TRBJ2-3, with TRBD1 matching over 9 bases. CDR3 length: 15 residues. Germline CDR1 reads SNHLY; CDR2 reads FYNNEI. With V trimmed by 5 bases and J by 5 bases, 8 bases remained unmatched. CDR3 bases: TGTGCCAGCAGTTTACAGGGGGCTGGGGGAGATACGCAGTATTTT. Its translation is CASSLQGAGGDTQYF.

The gene calls are TRBV9 and TRBJ2-3; D may be TRBD2 (6 bases). Germline CDR1 is SGDLS and CDR2 is YYNGEE. Deletions cut 0 bases from V and 3 bases from J, with 11 bases between. This CDR3 contains 15 residues. The CDR3: CASSVEDGRTDTQYF. Here the CDR3 DNA reads TGTGCCAGCAGCGTAGAAGACGGGAGAACAGATACGCAGTATTTT.

The chain couples TRBV7-9 to TRBJ2-1, with D possibly being TRBD2 (5 bases). The CDR3 runs to 15 residues. V was shortened by 5 bases and J by 8 bases, with 19 bases between the two germline ends. Germline V CDR1 and CDR2: SEHNR, FQNEAQ (reference sequence). CDR3 in amino acids: CASSETPGNIYEQFF. The CDR3, as DNA: TGTGCCAGCAGCGAGACCCCCGGGAATATCTATGAGCAGTTCTTC.

This clone was recorded a few times. One junction end disagrees with the germline gene, perhaps due to a read error. This sequence joins TRBV19 and TRBJ2-7; 11 bases align to TRBD2. The CDR3 loop spans 16 amino acids. Germline V lookup: CDR1 LNHDA, CDR2 SQIVND (reference sequence). CDR3 amino acids: CASSAGLAASGREQYF. The CDR3 bases are TGTGCTAGTAGTGCGGGACTAGCGGCTTCGGGGAGAGAGCAGTACTTC. The variable domain in full, with the rest retrieved from reference TRBV19 and TRBJ2-7, is DGGITQSPKYLFRKEGQNVTLSCEQNLNHDAMYWYRQDPGQGLRLIYYSQIVNDFQKGDIAEGYSVSREKKESFPLTVTSAQKNPTAFYLCASSAGLAASGREQYFGPGTRLTVT.

The chain employs TRBV7-2 and TRBJ2-2; the D is unclear. The CDR3 runs 14 residues. Trimming removed 3 bases at V and 4 bases at J, with 9 bases between. CDR1 and CDR2 (germline): SGHTA, FQGNSA. CDR3: CASSLRQTTGELFF. The CDR3 region has the DNA TGTGCCAGCAGCTTGAGACAAACCACCGGGGAGCTGTTTTTT.

CDR3 in DNA: TGTGCCAGCAGTTCTCAGGGGTCGGGGGAAAAACTGTTTTTT. Translated: CASSSQGSGEKLFF. The chain is built from TRBV27 and TRBJ1-4, with a tentative D call TRBD1 (6 bases). CDR3 length: 14 residues. From germline, CDR1 is MNHEY and CDR2 SMNVEV (reference sequence). Trimming shortened V by 4 bases and J by 8 bases, and 14 bases separated the two germline ends. The full variable domain, its missing parts supplied by reference TRBV27 and TRBJ1-4, is EAQVTQNPRYLITVTGKKLTVTCSQNMNHEYMSWYRQDPGLGLRQIYYSMNVEVTDKGDVPEGYKVSRKEKRNFPLILESPSPNQTSLYFCASSSQGSGEKLFFGSGTQLSVL.

There are a few counts of this clone. V is TRBV11-1 and J is TRBJ2-5; TRBD2 matches at 7 bases. The CDR3 length is 16 residues. Germline assignment: CDR1 SGHAT and CDR2 FQDESV (reference sequence). Trimming removed 5 bases from V and 5 bases from J; junction bases left unmatched: 14. The CDR3 DNA sequence: TGTGCCAGCAGCAATAAAGCCGGGACTACCGGGGAGACCCAGTACTTC. This codes for CASSNKAGTTGETQYF.

CDR3 DNA sequence: TGTGCCACCAGCAGAGATAATCTTGGCTACACCTTC. Residues: CATSRDNLGYTF. V usage is TRBV15 and J usage is TRBJ1-2; D is uncertain. The CDR3 sequence is 12 residues long. Per germline, CDR1 LNHNV and CDR2 YYDKDF (reference sequence). Trimming took off 0 bases at V and 7 bases at J, with 6 bases between the two ends.

The chain recombines TRBV6-1 with TRBJ1-5; possible D gene TRBD1, 5 bases. The germline V gene has CDR1 MNHNS and CDR2 SASEGT. V lost 6 bases and J 3 bases, leaving 9 bases between the germline ends. CDR3 length: 13 amino acids. The CDR3 region is CASRTGDNQPQHF. CDR3 DNA: TGTGCCAGCAGAACAGGTGACAATCAGCCCCAGCATTTT.